These 8 T cell receptor beta chains share one sample of origin, sequenced in a study of blood T cell repertoires in COVID-19. Profiled with immunoSEQ multiplex PCR; TCRdb holds only in-frame clones, not every one. The sample includes around 370,000 clones, 90% of them seen just once. Material: peripheral blood. Source of these receptors: a man aged 18 to 30 with active or convalescent COVID-19.

The J gene is TRBJ1-2, the V gene TRBV9, with TRBD1 as a possible D gene (6 bases). The ends were cut back, 3 bases at V and 8 bases at J, with 23 bases in the middle. Germline loops: CDR1 SGDLS, CDR2 YYNGEE. The CDR3 has 16 amino acids. The CDR3 region is CASSGGRTDPKAGYTF. The CDR3 bases are TGTGCCAGCAGCGGGGGAAGGACAGACCCTAAGGCGGGCTACACCTTC.

This clone has only one observation. The CDR3 region is CASSERLAGSDTQYF. In DNA, the CDR3 is TGTGCCAGTAGTGAACGACTAGCGGGGTCAGATACGCAGTATTTT. The rearrangement links TRBV19 to TRBJ2-3; 11 nucleotides line up with TRBD2. The V gene's germline CDR1 is LNHDA and CDR2 SQIVND (reference sequence). With 5 bases clipped from V and 4 bases from J, the junction kept 5 bases outside the gene matches. The CDR3 is made up of 15 amino acids.

V usage is TRBV19 and J usage is TRBJ2-1; 7 bases agree with TRBD2. The CDR3 runs to 14 residues. Per germline, CDR1 LNHDA and CDR2 SQIVND (reference sequence). The V gene end was trimmed by 1 base and the J gene end by 10 bases; junction bases not matched to a gene: 7. The CDR3 sequence is CASSIVGAGGEQFF. Written as DNA, the CDR3 is TGTGCCAGTAGTATAGTAGGTGCCGGGGGGGAGCAGTTCTTC.

This clone was seen just once. This chain connects TRBV7-9 to TRBJ1-1, with 8 bases identical to TRBD1. Germline assignment: CDR1 SEHNR and CDR2 FQNEAQ (reference sequence). After removal of 4 bases from V and 6 bases from J, the junction contained 7 bases not matched to a gene. The CDR3 has 14 residues. CDR3: CASSSRQGRPEAFF. The CDR3 bases are TGTGCCAGCAGCTCACGACAGGGGAGACCTGAAGCTTTCTTT.

The CDR3 DNA sequence: TGTGCCAGCAGCCCACTAGCGGAGATTGCAGATACGCAGTATTTT. This encodes CASSPLAEIADTQYF. J is TRBJ2-3 and V is TRBV5-8; 8 nucleotides align to TRBD2. Unmatched junction bases numbered 8, after V lost 4 bases and J lost 4 bases. The CDR3 sequence is 15 residues long. The germline V gene encodes CDR1 SGHTS and CDR2 YDEGEE. The full variable domain, with the rest looked up from reference TRBV5-8 and TRBJ2-3, is EAGVTQSPTHLIKTRGQQATLRCSPISGHTSVYWYQQALGLGLQFLLWYDEGEERNRGNFPPRFSGRQFPNYSSELNVNALELEDSALYLCASSPLAEIADTQYFGPGTRLTVL.

This clone turned up a few times. This sequence joins TRBV5-8 and TRBJ1-4, with 7 bases fitting TRBD1. V was pared by 3 bases and J by 8 bases, with 7 bases of the junction left unmatched. In germline, CDR1 is SGHTS, CDR2 YDEGEE. The CDR3 covers 14 residues. The CDR3 sequence: CASSYDRDGEKLFF. In nucleotides, the CDR3 is TGTGCCAGCAGCTACGACAGGGACGGCGAAAAACTGTTTTTT. The whole variable domain, filled in from reference TRBV5-8 and TRBJ1-4, reads EAGVTQSPTHLIKTRGQQATLRCSPISGHTSVYWYQQALGLGLQFLLWYDEGEERNRGNFPPRFSGRQFPNYSSELNVNALELEDSALYLCASSYDRDGEKLFFGSGTQLSVL.

The chain employs TRBV19 and TRBJ2-6; 7 nucleotides line up with TRBD1. Germline assignment: CDR1 LNHDA and CDR2 SQIVND (reference sequence). This CDR3 spans 19 amino acids. Losses at the gene ends were 0 bases for V and 2 bases for J; bases not matched to a gene: 10. CDR3 protein: CASSIDRQTGWAGANVLTF. As DNA, the CDR3 is TGTGCCAGTAGTATAGATCGGCAGACAGGGTGGGCTGGGGCCAACGTCCTGACTTTC. The full variable domain, its missing parts supplied by reference TRBV19 and TRBJ2-6, is DGGITQSPKYLFRKEGQNVTLSCEQNLNHDAMYWYRQDPGQGLRLIYYSQIVNDFQKGDIAEGYSVSREKKESFPLTVTSAQKNPTAFYLCASSIDRQTGWAGANVLTFGAGSRLTVL.

The gene calls are TRBV7-2 and TRBJ2-7, with 7 nucleotides matching TRBD2. The J segment lost 3 bases and the V segment lost 5 bases, leaving 7 bases of the junction unmatched. Germline V CDR1 and CDR2: SGHTA, FQGNSA. The CDR3 extends over 14 amino acids. The CDR3: CASSPRGYLYEQYF. The CDR3 DNA reads TGTGCCAGCAGCCCGCGGGGGTATCTCTACGAGCAGTACTTC.